The rows below give T cell receptor beta chains drawn from one sample of a study of cytomegalovirus exposure and HLA in healthy donors. Libraries were prepared by immunoSEQ multiplex PCR; TCRdb keeps only in-frame clonotypes and omits some of them. The table has approximately 280,000 clones, roughly 90% seen once. The specimen sequenced was PBMCs. The receptors shown here come from a woman under 30 in good health and CMV-seronegative. The CDR3 runs from the conserved cysteine through the conserved F or W. A D gene is named only where the DNA matches it firmly. Clone size appears in some rows only: once, few, many, or a class for an expanded clone.

cdr3_nt: TGTGCCAGCAGCTCGGGGGCGGGAGAACCCTCCTACGAGCAGTACTTC; cdr3_aa: CASSSGAGEPSYEQYF; d_call: .; j_call: TRBJ2-7; v_call: TRBV11-2; clone_size: .
cdr3_nt: TGTGCCAGTAGTCGACCGGGACAGGGGATCGAGCAGTACTTC; cdr3_aa: CASSRPGQGIEQYF; d_call: TRBD1; j_call: TRBJ2-7; v_call: TRBV19; clone_size: .
cdr3_nt: TGTGCCAGCAGTCCCGGACTAGCGGCCTACGAGCAGTACTTC; cdr3_aa: CASSPGLAAYEQYF; d_call: TRBD2; j_call: TRBJ2-7; v_call: TRBV27; clone_size: .
cdr3_nt: TGCGCCAGCAGCTACCTAGCTAGCGGCCGATACAATGAGCAGTTCTTC; cdr3_aa: CASSYLASGRYNEQFF; d_call: TRBD2; j_call: TRBJ2-1; v_call: TRBV4-1; clone_size: .
cdr3_nt: TGTGCCAGCAGCTTAGAAGAACTAGGGTCCCCCTACGAGCAGTACTTC; cdr3_aa: CASSLEELGSPYEQYF; d_call: .; j_call: TRBJ2-7; v_call: TRBV11-1; clone_size: once
cdr3_nt: TGTGCCAGCAGTTTAGGTGGAGGGGGCCCTTCCTACGAGCAGTACTTC; cdr3_aa: CASSLGGGGPSYEQYF; d_call: .; j_call: TRBJ2-7; v_call: TRBV28; clone_size: .
cdr3_nt: TGCGCCAGCAGCTTGGAACAGGGGGGATACGAGCAGTACTTC; cdr3_aa: CASSLEQGGYEQYF; d_call: TRBD1; j_call: TRBJ2-7; v_call: TRBV5-1; clone_size: .
cdr3_nt: TGTGCCAGCAGTGAAATATCTCAGGGTCGAACCCCCCAGTTCTTC; cdr3_aa: CASSEISQGRTPQFF; d_call: .; j_call: TRBJ2-1; v_call: TRBV6-4; clone_size: .
cdr3_nt: TGTGCCAGCAGCCAGAGACTAGCGAGTACCTACGAGCAGTACTTC; cdr3_aa: CASSQRLASTYEQYF; d_call: TRBD2; j_call: TRBJ2-7; v_call: TRBV4-2; clone_size: .
cdr3_nt: TGTGCCAGCAGTGAAGCCATATGGGGATTAGGACAGGCAAATAGCAATCAGCCCCAGCATTTT; cdr3_aa: CASSEAIWGLGQANSNQPQHF; d_call: TRBD1; j_call: TRBJ1-5; v_call: TRBV6-1; clone_size: .
cdr3_nt: TGTGCCAGCAGCCCTGGGACTAGCGGGGGCTCCTACGAGCAGTACTTC; cdr3_aa: CASSPGTSGGSYEQYF; d_call: TRBD2; j_call: TRBJ2-7; v_call: TRBV9; clone_size: .
cdr3_nt: TGTGCCAGCAGCCCACAAGTGGACACCGCTTATTGGGGAGATACGCAGTATTTT; cdr3_aa: CASSPQVDTAYWGDTQYF; d_call: .; j_call: TRBJ2-3; v_call: TRBV13; clone_size: .
cdr3_nt: TGTGCCAGTAGCCCTCCGGGGAGGCAGCCCCAGCATTTT; cdr3_aa: CASSPPGRQPQHF; d_call: .; j_call: TRBJ1-5; v_call: TRBV19; clone_size: few
cdr3_nt: TGTGCCAGCAGCCCCAGCGGGAGTACGTACGAGCAGTACTTC; cdr3_aa: CASSPSGSTYEQYF; d_call: TRBD2; j_call: TRBJ2-7; v_call: TRBV6-5; clone_size: .
cdr3_nt: TGCGCCAGCGGCCTACAGGCAGCGAACACCGGGGAGCTGTTTTTT; cdr3_aa: CASGLQAANTGELFF; d_call: .; j_call: TRBJ2-2; v_call: TRBV5-1; clone_size: .
cdr3_nt: TGTGCCAGCAGGGGGGGGGCCATTAATGAAAAACTGTTTTTT; cdr3_aa: CASRGGAINEKLFF; d_call: .; j_call: TRBJ1-4; v_call: TRBV28; clone_size: .
cdr3_nt: TGTGCCAGCAGCTTGGCCCTAGCGGGAGGCCCCTACGAGCAGTACTTC; cdr3_aa: CASSLALAGGPYEQYF; d_call: TRBD2; j_call: TRBJ2-7; v_call: TRBV5-6; clone_size: .
cdr3_nt: TGTGCCAGCAACGGGCCTAGCGGTACCTACAATGAGCAGTTCTTC; cdr3_aa: CASNGPSGTYNEQFF; d_call: TRBD2; j_call: TRBJ2-1; v_call: TRBV2; clone_size: once
cdr3_nt: TGTGCCAGCAGCCCACAGCGGCTGAACACTGAAGCTTTCTTT; cdr3_aa: CASSPQRLNTEAFF; d_call: .; j_call: TRBJ1-1; v_call: TRBV6-1; clone_size: few
cdr3_nt: TGTGCCAGCAGCCCAACGGGGGGGGGTGACGAGCAGTTCTTC; cdr3_aa: CASSPTGGGDEQFF; d_call: TRBD2; j_call: TRBJ2-1; v_call: TRBV13; clone_size: .
cdr3_nt: TGTGCCAGCAGTTTTAGACAGGGCTACGAGCAGTACTTC; cdr3_aa: CASSFRQGYEQYF; d_call: TRBD1; j_call: TRBJ2-7; v_call: TRBV28; clone_size: once
cdr3_nt: TGTGCCAGCAGTGGTGGGCAGGGAGGCTCCTACGAGCAGTACTTC; cdr3_aa: CASSGGQGGSYEQYF; d_call: .; j_call: TRBJ2-7; v_call: TRBV28; clone_size: .
cdr3_nt: TGTGCCAGCGAGCCAGGACACTATGCAACTAATGAAAAACTGTTTTTT; cdr3_aa: CASEPGHYATNEKLFF; d_call: .; j_call: TRBJ1-4; v_call: TRBV2; clone_size: .
cdr3_nt: TGTGCCAGTAGTACCCCCGGGATCTCCTACGAGCAGTACTTC; cdr3_aa: CASSTPGISYEQYF; d_call: .; j_call: TRBJ2-7; v_call: TRBV19; clone_size: .
cdr3_nt: TGTGCCAGCTCCCTACAGGGGCTGGCTAATGAAAAACTGTTTTTT; cdr3_aa: CASSLQGLANEKLFF; d_call: TRBD1; j_call: TRBJ1-4; v_call: TRBV9; clone_size: .
cdr3_nt: TGTGCCAGCAGTTTACTACGCACTGAAGCTTTCTTT; cdr3_aa: CASSLLRTEAFF; d_call: .; j_call: TRBJ1-1; v_call: TRBV28; clone_size: .